This entry concerns a single T cell receptor (beta chain). Its antigen is as yet unknown. The data originate from a study of CXCR3-negative and CXCR3-positive naive CD8 T cells. Broader study findings: A higher hydrophobicity marked the TRB CDR3s of CXCR3-positive naive cells versus CXCR3-negative naive cells.

The TRB cDNA libraries were prepared by 5' RACE with UMI labels. After re-calling the 5' RACE reads, TCRdb lists one entry per CDR3 protein, DNA absent. This listing includes around 84,000 distinct CDR3 sequences. Germline V gene sequence: CDR1 MNHEY, CDR2 SVGAGI. The CDR3 sequence is 14 residues long. This chain connects TRBV6-5 to TRBJ2-3; with no DNA, the TCRdb D assignment of TRBD1 cannot be verified. The sequencing input was naive CXCR3+ CD8+ T cells from blood. Subset noted: CD45RO-CCR7+CD27+CD95- naive CD8+ T cells expressing CXCR3 (TNR3+). The sequence was collected from a human donor in good health. Some clones in this sample may be carry-over from other donors' samples. The CDR3 is CASSYGGSTDTQYF.